One and the same sample provided the 12 T cell receptor beta chains below, sequenced in a study of cytomegalovirus exposure and HLA in healthy donors. 60 Vbeta and 13 Jbeta primers were used in PCR. Profiled with immunoSEQ multiplex PCR; TCRdb holds only in-frame clones, not every one. The sample holds 180,000 or so clones. Sequenced input: PBMCs. Receptor source: a boy between 5 and 17 years old in good health and CMV-seronegative.

V usage is TRBV19 and J usage is TRBJ2-7; 8 positions agree with TRBD1. The CDR3 runs 13 residues. In germline, CDR1 is LNHDA, CDR2 SQIVND (reference sequence). V lost 5 bases, J lost 3 bases, and 3 bases stayed unmatched. The CDR3 here is CASSSGQVYEQYF. The CDR3 DNA reads as TGTGCCAGTAGTTCGGGACAGGTCTACGAGCAGTACTTC.

The chain carries TRBV5-4 and TRBJ1-1; D gene ambiguous. Germline V gives CDR1 SGHNT, CDR2 YYREEE (reference sequence). The CDR3 length is 13 residues. Trimming took off 1 base at V and 2 bases at J, with 6 bases between the two ends. The CDR3 nucleotides are TGTGCCAGCAGCTTGATTAGTAACACTGAAGCTTTCTTT. Amino acids: CASSLISNTEAFF.

The rearrangement links TRBV27 to TRBJ2-7; a weak D match, TRBD2 (5 bases). CDR1 is MNHEY and CDR2 is SMNVEV in the germline V gene (reference sequence). The CDR3 is 14 amino acids. V lost 5 bases, J lost 1 base, and 12 bases lay in between. The CDR3: CASSPRVRSYEQYF. CDR3 bases: TGTGCCAGCAGTCCGAGGGTCAGATCCTACGAGCAGTACTTC.

The chain uses TRBV18 and TRBJ2-7, with D possibly matching TRBD1 (6 bases). Trimming stripped 0 bases from V and 4 bases from J, with 16 bases between. Germline CDR1 KGHSH, CDR2 LQKENI. The CDR3 length is 16 residues. The CDR3 protein is CASSPPGWTDTYEQYF. The CDR3 nucleotides are TGTGCCAGCTCACCACCGGGGTGGACAGATACATACGAGCAGTACTTC.

The J gene is TRBJ1-4, the V gene TRBV7-8; TRBD1 matches at 9 bases. Per the germline V gene, CDR1 is SGHVS and CDR2 is FQNEAQ. Unmatched junction bases numbered 7, after V lost 6 bases and J lost 5 bases. This CDR3 region has 15 residues. The DNA for the CDR3 is TGTGCCAGCAGAAAACCGGGACAGGGAAATGAAAAACTGTTTTTT. The encoded protein is CASRKPGQGNEKLFF.

The rearrangement uses TRBV12-5 and TRBJ1-2, with 7 nucleotides matching TRBD1. The CDR3 is made up of 13 amino acids. The V gene's germline CDR1 is LGHNT and CDR2 FRNRAP. V shed 6 bases and J 6 bases; nucleotides not matched to a gene: 7. The CDR3 DNA reads as TGTGCTAGTGGCCAGACAGGGAGCCATGGCTACACCTTC. This sequence encodes CASGQTGSHGYTF.

The chain couples TRBV28 to TRBJ2-7; no clear D gene. The length of the CDR3 is 15 residues. V lost 2 bases and J 1 base, leaving 12 bases between the germline ends. Per germline, CDR1 MDHEN and CDR2 SYDVKM. The CDR3 DNA reads as TGTGCCAGCAGTTTAACGTCCCAGGTTTCCTACGAGCAGTACTTC. It specifies CASSLTSQVSYEQYF.

This rearrangement joins TRBV7-9 to TRBJ2-3; TRBD2 matches at 9 bases. V shed 1 base, J shed 6 bases, and the junction held 5 bases outside the gene matches. CDR3 length equals 15 residues. CDR1 SEHNR and CDR2 FQNEAQ come from the germline V gene (reference sequence). The CDR3 here is CASSLGLAAGDTQYF. The CDR3 nucleotides are TGTGCCAGCAGCTTAGGACTAGCGGCCGGGGATACGCAGTATTTT.

V and J are TRBV4-1 and TRBJ1-6; 7 positions match TRBD1. Trimming cost V 0 bases and J 0 bases; bases outside gene matches: 2. The CDR3 sequence is 17 residues long. Germline V gives CDR1 MGHRA, CDR2 YSYEKL. The CDR3 is CASSQEQGSSYNSPLHF. CDR3 DNA: TGCGCCAGCAGCCAAGAACAGGGGAGCTCCTATAATTCACCCCTCCACTTT.

V is TRBV2 and J is TRBJ2-2; D gene ambiguous. Germline V gene data show CDR1 as SNHLY and CDR2 as FYNNEI. The length of the CDR3 is 13 residues. Between the trimmed V and J ends, which lost 5 bases and 5 bases, there was a span of 9 bases. The CDR3 sequence is CASSRTVTGELFF. The DNA of the CDR3 is TGTGCCAGCAGTCGCACTGTAACCGGGGAGCTGTTTTTT.

As DNA, the CDR3 is TGTGCCAGCAGCTTAGCACAGGGTTTTGCAAAACTGTTTTTT. Translation: CASSLAQGFAKLFF. V and J are TRBV7-9 and TRBJ1-4, with TRBD1 as a possible D gene (6 bases). This CDR3 region has 14 residues. V gave up 0 bases and J gave up 10 bases, with 12 bases separating them. Germline V gene sequence: CDR1 SEHNR, CDR2 FQNEAQ (reference sequence).

This sequence joins TRBV29-1 and TRBJ1-4; 7 bases line up with TRBD1. This CDR3 has 17 residues. The junction had 21 bases not matched to a gene; V was cut back by 6 bases and J by 8 bases. Germline CDR1 SQVTM, CDR2 ANQGSEA. CDR3 nucleotides: TGCAGCGTGGCGGGAACGACAACCGGGGACAGACGGGAAAAACTGTTTTTT. Translation: CSVAGTTTGDRREKLFF.